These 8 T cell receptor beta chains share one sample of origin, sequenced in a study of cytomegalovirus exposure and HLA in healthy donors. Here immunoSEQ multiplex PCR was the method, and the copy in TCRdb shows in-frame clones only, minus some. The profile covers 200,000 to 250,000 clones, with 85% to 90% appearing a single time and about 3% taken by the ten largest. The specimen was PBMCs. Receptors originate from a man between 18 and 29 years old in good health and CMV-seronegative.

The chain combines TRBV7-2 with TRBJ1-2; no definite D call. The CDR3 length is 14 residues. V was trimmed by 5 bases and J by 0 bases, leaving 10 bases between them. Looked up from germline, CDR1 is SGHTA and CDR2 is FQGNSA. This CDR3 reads CASSIGTANYGYTF. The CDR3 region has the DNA TGTGCCAGCAGCATTGGTACAGCTAACTATGGCTACACCTTC. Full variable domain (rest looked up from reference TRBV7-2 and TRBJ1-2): GAGVSQSPSNKVTEKGKDVELRCDPISGHTALYWYRQSLGQGLEFLIYFQGNSAPDKSGLPSDRFSAERTGGSVSTLTIQRTQQEDSAVYLCASSIGTANYGYTFGSGTRLTVV.

The CDR3 here is CASSVYERSSYEQYF. The CDR3, as DNA: TGTGCCAGCAGCGTATATGAGCGGAGCTCCTACGAGCAGTACTTC. This rearrangement joins TRBV9 to TRBJ2-7, with a tentative D call TRBD2 (5 bases). V lost 1 base, J lost 0 bases, and 11 bases lay in between. Germline V gene sequence: CDR1 SGDLS, CDR2 YYNGEE. The CDR3 spans 15 residues.

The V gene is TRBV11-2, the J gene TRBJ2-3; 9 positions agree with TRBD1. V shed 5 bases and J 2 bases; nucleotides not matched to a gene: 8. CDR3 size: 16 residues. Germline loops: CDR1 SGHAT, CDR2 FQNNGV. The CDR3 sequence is CASSVTGTGTTDTQYF. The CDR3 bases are TGTGCCAGCAGCGTCACCGGGACAGGGACCACAGATACGCAGTATTTT.

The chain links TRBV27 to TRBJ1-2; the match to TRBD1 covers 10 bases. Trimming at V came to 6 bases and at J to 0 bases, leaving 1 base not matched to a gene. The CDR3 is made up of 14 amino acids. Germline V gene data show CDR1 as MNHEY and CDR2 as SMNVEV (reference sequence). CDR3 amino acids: CASRGQGTNYGYTF. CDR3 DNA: TGTGCCAGCAGGGGACAGGGGACTAACTATGGCTACACCTTC.

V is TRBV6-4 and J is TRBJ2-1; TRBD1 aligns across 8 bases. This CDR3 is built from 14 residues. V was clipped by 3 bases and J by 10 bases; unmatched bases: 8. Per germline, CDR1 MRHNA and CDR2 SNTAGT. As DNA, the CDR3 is TGTGCCAGCAGTGAGCCAGGGGGCGCGGAGGAGCAGTTCTTC. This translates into CASSEPGGAEEQFF.

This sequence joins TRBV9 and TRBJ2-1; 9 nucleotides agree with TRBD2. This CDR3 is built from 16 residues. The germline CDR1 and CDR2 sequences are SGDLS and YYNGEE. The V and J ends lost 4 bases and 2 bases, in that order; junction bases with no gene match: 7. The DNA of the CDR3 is TGTGCCAGCAGCCCGAGGCGCGGGGGGGCCTACAATGAGCAGTTCTTC. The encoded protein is CASSPRRGGAYNEQFF. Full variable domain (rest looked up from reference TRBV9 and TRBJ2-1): DSGVTQTPKHLITATGQRVTLRCSPRSGDLSVYWYQQSLDQGLQFLIQYYNGEERAKGNILERFSAQQFPDLHSELNLSSLELGDSALYFCASSPRRGGAYNEQFFGPGTRLTVL.

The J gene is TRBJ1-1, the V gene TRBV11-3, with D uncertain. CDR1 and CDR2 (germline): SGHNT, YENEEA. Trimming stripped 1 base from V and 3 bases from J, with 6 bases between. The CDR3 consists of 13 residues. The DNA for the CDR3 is TGTGCCAGCAGCTTAGGGGCCTACACTGAAGCTTTCTTT. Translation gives CASSLGAYTEAFF.

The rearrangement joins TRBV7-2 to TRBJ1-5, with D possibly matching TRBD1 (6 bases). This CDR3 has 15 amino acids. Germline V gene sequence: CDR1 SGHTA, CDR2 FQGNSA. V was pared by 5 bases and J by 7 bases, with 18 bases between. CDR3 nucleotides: TGTGCCAGCAGCCAAATCGAGCAGGGGCTACAGCCCCAGCATTTT. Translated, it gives CASSQIEQGLQPQHF.